What follows is one T cell receptor beta chain and its context. No antigen is known for it. Libraries were prepared by immunoSEQ multiplex PCR; TCRdb keeps only in-frame clonotypes and omits some of them. Seen here are under 75,000 clones, 95% observed once, and the top ten hold around 7%. Germline values: CDR1 SGDLS, CDR2 YYNGEE. V shed 2 bases and J shed 3 bases, with 9 bases lying between them. This CDR3 has 13 amino acids. The data were taken from a study of cytomegalovirus exposure and HLA in healthy donors. Overall study findings and caveats: TCR sequences were mostly rare, though some public TCRs occurred in many donors. The authors listed some 150 TCR beta chains as cytomegalovirus-associated.

The chain couples TRBV9 to TRBJ2-7; a possible D gene is TRBD1 (6 bases). Sequencing was carried out using PBMCs. This receptor was taken from a woman under 30 in good health and CMV-seropositive. CDR3 in DNA: TGTGCCAGCAGCGTGGGGACACTCTACGAGCAGTACTTC. Protein: CASSVGTLYEQYF.